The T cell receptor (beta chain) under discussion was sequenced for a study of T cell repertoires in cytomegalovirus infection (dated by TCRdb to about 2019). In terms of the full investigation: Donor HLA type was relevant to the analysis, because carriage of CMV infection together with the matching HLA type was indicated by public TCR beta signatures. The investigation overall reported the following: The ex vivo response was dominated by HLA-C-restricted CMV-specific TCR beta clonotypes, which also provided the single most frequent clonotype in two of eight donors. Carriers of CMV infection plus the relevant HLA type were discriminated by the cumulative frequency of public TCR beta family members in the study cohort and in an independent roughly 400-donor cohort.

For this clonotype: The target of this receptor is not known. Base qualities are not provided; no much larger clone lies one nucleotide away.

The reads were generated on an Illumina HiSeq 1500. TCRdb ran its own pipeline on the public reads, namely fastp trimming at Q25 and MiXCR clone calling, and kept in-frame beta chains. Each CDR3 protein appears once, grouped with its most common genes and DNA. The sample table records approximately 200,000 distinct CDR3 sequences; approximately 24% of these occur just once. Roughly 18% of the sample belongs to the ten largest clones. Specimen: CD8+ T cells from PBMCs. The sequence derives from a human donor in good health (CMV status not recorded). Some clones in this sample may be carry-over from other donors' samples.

The base sequence is TGTGCCAGCAGTACTCGGGACAGGGCCACCGGGGAGCTGTTTTTT. Its translation reads: CASSTRDRATGELFF. The sequence links TRBV27 to TRBJ2-2, with 9 bases in between that match TRBD1. The cysteine opens and the phenylalanine closes a CDR3 of 15 amino acids. CDR3 DNA is the only sequence kept; it has 45 bases, read in frame from the first base. The CDR1 and CDR2 encoded by the germline V gene (reference sequence) are MNHEY and SMNVEV. Trimmed from V: 5 bases; trimmed from J: 4 bases; junction bases lacking a gene match: 5.